Listed here are 10 T cell receptor beta chains from one sample, sequenced in a study of blood T cell repertoires in COVID-19. Measured with immunoSEQ multiplex PCR; TCRdb has only the in-frame clones, and not every one. The repertoire includes more than 200,000 clones, around 82% of them detected once, and 4.4% sits in the top ten. What was sequenced was peripheral blood. Every receptor here comes from a man aged 45-65 years with active or convalescent COVID-19.

The V call is TRBV28, the J call TRBJ2-5, with D perhaps matching TRBD2 (6 bases). The V gene lost 2 bases and the J gene lost 0 bases, with 10 bases spanning the gap. Germline V gene lookup returns CDR1 MDHEN and CDR2 SYDVKM. This CDR3 comprises 15 residues. This chain's CDR3 is CASSLGRGYQETQYF. The CDR3 DNA reads as TGTGCCAGCAGTTTAGGGCGGGGATACCAAGAGACCCAGTACTTC.

The rearrangement uses TRBV6-5 and TRBJ2-2; TRBD1 matches 8 bases. The CDR3 runs 15 residues. Germline-derived CDR1 and CDR2 are MNHEY and SVGAGI. With V trimmed by 7 bases and J by 3 bases, 7 bases remained unmatched. DNA of the CDR3: TGTGCCAGCACCCCTTTGACAGGGGACACCGGGGAGCTGTTTTTT. This gives the protein CASTPLTGDTGELFF.

This rearrangement joins TRBV5-1 to TRBJ1-6, with TRBD1 matching over 8 bases. In germline, CDR1 is SGHRS, CDR2 YFSETQ. Trimming at V came to 1 base and at J to 6 bases, leaving 6 bases not matched to a gene. This CDR3 comprises 16 residues. The CDR3 here is CASSLQGATSNSPLHF. DNA of the CDR3: TGCGCCAGCAGCTTGCAGGGGGCGACTTCTAATTCACCCCTCCACTTT.

This sequence joins TRBV7-2 and TRBJ2-1; D possibly corresponds to TRBD1 (6 bases). V was trimmed by 4 bases and J by 5 bases, leaving 15 bases between them. The CDR3 runs to 15 residues. Germline V gives CDR1 SGHTA, CDR2 FQGNSA. CDR3 loop: CASSWGQGLHNEQFF. CDR3 nucleotides: TGTGCCAGCAGCTGGGGGCAGGGGCTCCACAATGAGCAGTTCTTC.

This clone has just one count. DNA of the CDR3: TGTGCCAGCAGCCAACTACAGGGGAACTATGGCTACACCTTC. Encoded protein: CASSQLQGNYGYTF. V is TRBV13 and J is TRBJ1-2; 7 nucleotides line up with TRBD1. The CDR3 sequence is 14 residues long. Looked up from germline, CDR1 is PRHDT and CDR2 is FYEKMQ (reference sequence). The trim removed 5 bases at V and 2 bases at J, leaving 5 bases unmatched.

The rearrangement links TRBV5-8 to TRBJ1-1; D may be TRBD1 (6 bases). Trimming removed 4 bases at V and 4 bases at J, with 17 bases between. Germline assignment: CDR1 SGHTS and CDR2 YDEGEE. The CDR3 covers 15 residues. CDR3 DNA sequence: TGTGCCAGCAGCCCAAACCCAGGGGCTGGCACTGAAGCTTTCTTT. This sequence encodes CASSPNPGAGTEAFF.

The chain carries TRBV4-2 and TRBJ2-2; the match to TRBD2 covers 12 bases. Germline assignment: CDR1 LGHNA and CDR2 YNFKEQ. The V gene end was trimmed by 0 bases and the J gene end by 5 bases; junction bases not matched to a gene: 7. The CDR3 contains 18 residues. As DNA, the CDR3 is TGTGCCAGCAGCCAAGATGGAACTAGCGGGGGGCGGACCGGGGAGCTGTTTTTT. The encoded protein is CASSQDGTSGGRTGELFF.

The V and J genes are TRBV6-1 and TRBJ1-5, with a possible D match to TRBD1 (5 bases). V was cut by 1 base and J by 1 base, with 8 bases left in between. This CDR3 contains 15 residues. Germline V gene sequence: CDR1 MNHNS, CDR2 SASEGT. Here the CDR3 DNA reads TGTGCCAGCAGTGAAGAGGGGCTCAGCAATCAGCCCCAGCATTTT. Protein sequence: CASSEEGLSNQPQHF.

The sample holds a few counts of this clone. This chain links TRBV14 with TRBJ1-1; D may be TRBD1 (5 bases). The V end was cut by 2 bases, the J end by 8 bases, with 15 bases between. Germline lookup yields CDR1 SGHDN and CDR2 FVKESK. This CDR3 has 14 amino acids. CDR3 in DNA: TGTGCCAGCAGCCAACCCTTGACAGACCCAGAAGCTTTCTTT. Translating it yields CASSQPLTDPEAFF.

The CDR3 sequence is CSVGAGKETQYF. The CDR3 coding sequence is TGCAGCGTTGGGGCAGGGAAAGAGACCCAGTACTTC. This chain uses TRBV29-1 with TRBJ2-5; TRBD1 might be the D (5 bases). The V end was cut by 4 bases, the J end by 3 bases, with 9 bases between. CDR3 length: 12 amino acids. The germline V gene encodes CDR1 SQVTM and CDR2 ANQGSEA.